These 13 T cell receptor beta chains originate from one sample sequenced in a study of CD4 T cells in relation to SARS-CoV-2 and coronaviruses. Using immunoSEQ multiplex PCR, the repertoire was profiled, and TCRdb retains in-frame clones only, with some absent. The sample contains just over 25,000 clones, roughly 73% of which appear only once. These TCRs are of unknown antigen specificity. CD4+ T cells from unexposed donors were obtained before the COVID-19 pandemic (2011-2018). Isolation of CD4+ T cells took place after less than 13 days in culture. Sequenced sample: CD4+ T cells from PBMCs, cultured in vitro. These receptors were collected from a human donor in good health.

The rearrangement links TRBV18 to TRBJ2-1, with TRBD2 matching 14 bases. This CDR3 is 15 amino acids long. V lost 7 bases to trimming and J lost 6 bases; unmatched junction nucleotides: 5. CDR1 and CDR2 from the germline V gene are KGHSH and LQKENI. CDR3 DNA sequence: TGTGCCAGCTATACCGGGACTAGCGGGAGCAATGAGCAGTTCTTC. Translating it yields CASYTGTSGSNEQFF.

This clone was counted only a few times. This chain connects TRBV19 to TRBJ1-5; TRBD1 agrees at 9 bases. Germline CDR1 is LNHDA and CDR2 is SQIVND (reference sequence). V gave up 5 bases and J gave up 5 bases; unmatched junction bases: 7. CDR3 length equals 15 residues. CDR3 bases: TGTGCCAGTAGTCCGACAGGGGGAATGGATCAGCCCCAGCATTTT. It yields the protein CASSPTGGMDQPQHF.

The V call is TRBV18, the J call TRBJ2-3, with 14 bases that match TRBD2. The junction had 6 bases not matched to a gene; V was cut back by 3 bases and J by 1 base. The CDR3 is 18 amino acids. The germline V gene has CDR1 KGHSH and CDR2 LQKENI. The CDR3 DNA sequence: TGTGCCAGCTCACCCGTAGGACTAGCGGGAGGTGGCACAGATACGCAGTATTTT. It codes for CASSPVGLAGGGTDTQYF.

The V and J genes are TRBV19 and TRBJ2-2; TRBD2 aligns across 10 bases. The CDR3 runs to 15 residues. With V trimmed by 8 bases and J by 7 bases, 10 bases remained unmatched. The germline gives CDR1 LNHDA, CDR2 SQIVND (reference sequence). CDR3 DNA sequence: TGTGCCAGTCGGTCCGGGACTAGCGTTGACGGGGAGCTGTTTTTT. Amino acid sequence: CASRSGTSVDGELFF.

The V and J genes are TRBV27 and TRBJ1-5; the D is unclear. Deletions cut 6 bases from V and 0 bases from J, with 9 bases between. CDR3 size: 14 residues. Germline loops: CDR1 MNHEY, CDR2 SMNVEV (reference sequence). CDR3 sequence (DNA): TGTGCCAGCAGGGGAGGGAATAGCAATCAGCCCCAGCATTTT. This codes for CASRGGNSNQPQHF.

The chain has TRBV2 and TRBJ1-4, with D uncertain. Trimming took off 1 base at V and 5 bases at J, with 11 bases between the two ends. The CDR3 consists of 15 residues. Germline-derived CDR1 and CDR2 are SNHLY and FYNNEI. In DNA form, the CDR3 reads TGTGCCAGCAGTGAAGTGGGCGGGCGGAATGAAAAACTGTTTTTT. Its translation is CASSEVGGRNEKLFF.

The chain combines TRBV7-2 with TRBJ1-5; no firm D call. Germline V lookup: CDR1 SGHTA, CDR2 FQGNSA. The CDR3 contains 13 residues. V was pared by 1 base and J by 4 bases, with 5 bases between. The DNA for the CDR3 is TGTGCCAGCAGCTTAGATACGAATCAGCCCCAGCATTTT. Translated: CASSLDTNQPQHF.

Worth noting for this clone: Other DNA sequences in the sample encode the same CDR3. This chain uses TRBV5-6 with TRBJ2-7; D ambiguous. V was clipped by 0 bases and J by 1 base, with 20 bases between them. Germline loops: CDR1 SGHDT, CDR2 YYEEEE. The CDR3 covers 18 residues. The CDR3 DNA is TGTGCCAGCAGCTTGGGTGATAGACCGGCCTTCCTTTCCTACGAGCAGTACTTC. It codes for CASSLGDRPAFLSYEQYF.

The chain is built from TRBV7-3 and TRBJ2-1; D is possibly TRBD2 (6 bases). V gave up 1 base and J gave up 7 bases, with 14 bases separating them. Germline V gene lookup returns CDR1 SGHTA and CDR2 FQGTGA. The CDR3 has 15 residues. The CDR3 here is CASSLMGLANNEQFF. CDR3 nucleotides: TGTGCCAGCAGCTTAATGGGACTGGCTAATAATGAGCAGTTCTTC.

The rearrangement uses TRBV4-3 and TRBJ2-5; D may be TRBD2 (6 bases). V lost 3 bases to trimming and J lost 3 bases, with 11 bases between them. Germline CDR1 reads LGHNA; CDR2 reads YSLEER. This CDR3 comprises 14 residues. The CDR3 protein is CASSHGTRKETQYF. CDR3 DNA: TGCGCCAGCAGCCACGGGACTCGAAAAGAGACCCAGTACTTC.

CDR3 in amino acids: CASSQELRVSTDTQYF. In nucleotides, the CDR3 is TGTGCCAGCAGCCAAGAGCTGCGGGTTTCCACAGATACGCAGTATTTT. The rearrangement links TRBV4-2 to TRBJ2-3; D may be TRBD2 (5 bases). This CDR3 is built from 16 residues. V lost 0 bases and J lost 2, with 12 bases in between. Germline V lookup: CDR1 LGHNA, CDR2 YNFKEQ.

This sequence joins TRBV7-9 and TRBJ2-7; D remains ambiguous. Per germline, CDR1 SEHNR and CDR2 FQNEAQ (reference sequence). V lost 3 bases to trimming and J lost 2 bases, with 11 bases between them. The CDR3 has 14 amino acids. This chain's CDR3 is CASSFSGSTYEQYF. The CDR3 bases are TGTGCCAGCAGCTTCTCCGGGTCTACCTACGAGCAGTACTTC. Combining the CDR3 with reference TRBV7-9 and TRBJ2-7 gives the whole variable domain DTGVSQNPRHKITKRGQNVTFRCDPISEHNRLYWYRQTLGQGPEFLTYFQNEAQLEKSRLLSDRFSAERPKGSFSTLEIQRTEQGDSAMYLCASSFSGSTYEQYFGPGTRLTVT.

The chain combines TRBV9 with TRBJ1-5; 7 nucleotides align to TRBD1. Germline V gene data show CDR1 as SGDLS and CDR2 as YYNGEE. The CDR3 is 14 residues long. Trimming took 5 bases from V and 4 from J; bases not matched to a gene: 6. CDR3 loop: CASSQGGVNQPQHF. CDR3 DNA: TGTGCCAGCAGTCAGGGGGGCGTAAATCAGCCCCAGCATTTT.